The clone carrying this T cell receptor beta chain was picked up a small number of times. The antigen is not known. Genomic DNA templated the TCR beta VDJ and CDR3 profiling. One entry per CDR3 protein results from TCRdb running MiXCR on the reads. The repertoire holds under 350,000 distinct CDR3 sequences, approximately 58% seen once, with roughly 1.3% in the top ten. The V and J ends lost 0 bases and 5 bases respectively, with 17 bases between them. The CDR3 runs to 16 residues. Germline CDR1 and CDR2: LGHNA and YSLEER. The data are from a study of CD8+CD57+ T cells in acquired aplastic anemia. Turning to the study itself: The DNA of sorted CD4+ and CD8+ cells averaged 3.2 ug. Broader study findings: Patients and controls shared some 30 CD8+ CDR3 sequences, highly expressed in patients.

CD8+CD57+ cell expansion, shown by flow cytometry, had occurred in the patients selected for sequencing. When blood sampling took place, the patients had received no therapy. What was sequenced was sorted CD4+, CD8+, or CD8+CD57+ T cells (not recorded which) from PBMCs. V and J are TRBV4-3 and TRBJ2-7; D is possibly TRBD2 (5 bases). The receptor's source is a human donor with aplastic anemia. CDR3 nucleotide sequence: TGCGCCAGCAGCCAAGACCAGACGGGGTTCAACAACGAGCAGTACTTC. This encodes CASSQDQTGFNNEQYF.